These T cell receptor beta chains were read from a single sample in a study of T cell responses to AZD1222 COVID-19 vaccine. The table came from immunoSEQ multiplex PCR; TCRdb's copy has only in-frame clones and leaves some out. Here the sample spans around 190,000 clones, roughly 92% being singletons. The sequencing here drew on peripheral blood, taken on day 0 of AZD1222 vaccination. The receptors were gathered from an adult in good health. The CDR3 runs from the conserved cysteine through the conserved F or W. Each record gives: V gene, J gene, D gene, clone size, CDR3 protein, CDR3 DNA. A D gene is named only where the DNA matches it firmly. Rows give clone size only sometimes, using once, few, many, or a class for an expanded clone.

>TRBV6-5|TRBJ2-2|TRBD1|-
CAAEGGFLPGELFF
TGTGCCGCCGAAGGGGGCTTCCTGCCCGGGGAGCTGTTTTTT
>TRBV10-3|TRBJ2-7|-|-
CAINRDLGYEQYF
TGTGCCATCAACCGAGATCTGGGGTACGAGCAGTACTTC
>TRBV15|TRBJ1-4|-|once
CATSREGSSTNEKLFF
TGTGCCACCAGCAGAGAAGGGTCATCAACTAATGAAAAACTGTTTTTT
>TRBV15|TRBJ1-5|TRBD1|-
CATSSRQGNQPQHF
TGTGCCACCAGCAGCAGACAGGGGAATCAGCCCCAGCATTTT
>TRBV7-9|TRBJ2-1|TRBD2|-
CASSPRLAGGSSYNEQFF
TGTGCCAGCAGCCCAAGACTAGCGGGGGGTAGCTCCTACAATGAGCAGTTCTTC
>TRBV3-1/TRBV3-2|TRBJ2-1|-|-
CASSQDGGGFLYNEQFF
TGTGCCAGCAGCCAAGACGGCGGCGGGTTCCTCTACAATGAGCAGTTCTTC
>TRBV5-1|TRBJ1-2|-|-
CASSPGDVGSGYTF
TGCGCCAGCAGCCCGGGGGACGTGGGGAGTGGCTACACCTTC
>TRBV2|TRBJ2-5|-|once
CAIRTDQETQYF
TGTGCCATCCGGACAGACCAAGAGACCCAGTACTTC
>TRBV3-1/TRBV3-2|TRBJ2-5|-|once
CASSLSQETQYF
TGTGCCAGCAGCCTGAGCCAAGAGACCCAGTACTTC
>TRBV3-1/TRBV3-2|TRBJ1-5|-|-
CASSHRGPNQPQHF
TGTGCCAGCAGCCACCGGGGACCGAATCAGCCCCAGCATTTT
>TRBV12-3/TRBV12-4|TRBJ2-7|-|-
CASSWTDTYEQYF
TGTGCCAGCAGTTGGACTGATACCTACGAGCAGTACTTC
>TRBV5-1|TRBJ2-7|-|-
CASSSRGVLAYEQYF
TGCGCCAGCAGCTCCAGGGGTGTTCTGGCCTACGAGCAGTACTTC
>TRBV25-1|TRBJ2-1|-|-
CASSETRGEQFF
TGTGCCAGCAGTGAAACGAGGGGTGAGCAGTTCTTC
>TRBV5-4|TRBJ1-4|-|-
CASSPPLPTNEKLFF
TGTGCCAGCAGCCCCCCCTTACCAACTAATGAAAAACTGTTTTTT
>TRBV7-9|TRBJ2-5|-|-
CASSRLGRGPQETQYF
TGTGCCAGCAGCCGCCTCGGTCGGGGACCCCAAGAGACCCAGTACTTC
>TRBV7-2|TRBJ2-3|-|-
CASSWGLSTDTQYF
TGTGCCAGCAGCTGGGGACTGAGCACAGATACGCAGTATTTT
>TRBV7-9|TRBJ1-2|-|-
CASSVESGSGYTF
TGTGCCAGCAGCGTGGAGTCGGGCTCTGGCTACACCTTC
>TRBV29-1|TRBJ1-4|-|-
CSGLARGNEKLFF
TGCAGCGGCCTGGCCAGGGGAAATGAAAAACTGTTTTTT
>TRBV11-2|TRBJ1-1|-|-
CASSLDSATKGSEAFF
TGTGCCAGCAGCTTAGACAGCGCCACGAAGGGCTCTGAAGCTTTCTTT
>TRBV5-4|TRBJ2-3|-|-
CASSSGQDTQYF
TGTGCCAGCAGCTCGGGTCAGGATACGCAGTATTTT
>TRBV19|TRBJ1-2|-|-
CASKIDTIWDGYTF
TGTGCCAGTAAGATAGACACCATATGGGATGGCTACACCTTC
>TRBV6-5|TRBJ1-2|-|-
CASSYSGGGFNYGYTF
TGTGCCAGCAGTTACTCGGGGGGTGGGTTTAACTATGGCTACACCTTC
>TRBV19|TRBJ2-1|TRBD2|-
CASKRDSYNEQFF
TGTGCCAGTAAGCGGGACTCCTACAATGAGCAGTTCTTC
>TRBV9|TRBJ1-1|-|-
CASSVYSGMNTEAFF
TGTGCCAGCAGCGTATATTCCGGGATGAACACTGAAGCTTTCTTT
>TRBV29-1|TRBJ1-2|-|-
CSETSGDYGYTF
TGCAGCGAGACCTCAGGGGACTATGGCTACACCTTC
>TRBV20-1|TRBJ1-5|-|-
CSASVNQPQHF
TGCAGTGCTAGTGTGAATCAGCCCCAGCATTTT
>TRBV14|TRBJ2-1|TRBD2|-
CASSQDPRVGWGGMYNEQFF
TGTGCCAGCAGCCAAGACCCCCGTGTCGGTTGGGGGGGGATGTACAATGAGCAGTTCTTC
>TRBV6-5|TRBJ1-1|-|-
CASSRQTALNTEAFF
TGTGCCAGCAGTCGTCAGACAGCGTTGAACACTGAAGCTTTCTTT
>TRBV6-4|TRBJ1-1|TRBD1|-
CASSPGQGASEAFF
TGTGCCAGCAGTCCGGGACAGGGGGCTTCTGAAGCTTTCTTT
>TRBV7-9|TRBJ1-1|-|-
CASSDAIRRTDDTEAFF
TGTGCCAGCAGCGATGCGATAAGACGGACAGATGACACTGAAGCTTTCTTT
>TRBV4-3|TRBJ2-7|-|once
CASSQDQDYEQYF
TGCGCCAGCAGCCAAGATCAGGATTACGAGCAGTACTTC
>TRBV9|TRBJ1-3|-|-
CASSGLGGYSGNTIYF
TGTGCCAGCAGCGGACTTGGGGGGTACTCTGGAAACACCATATATTTT
>TRBV2|TRBJ2-7|-|-
CALAAQGTHEQYF
TGTGCCCTAGCGGCACAGGGGACACACGAGCAGTACTTC
>TRBV11-2|TRBJ1-6|-|-
CASSLMGGSPLHF
TGTGCCAGCAGCTTAATGGGAGGATCACCCCTCCACTTT
>TRBV10-3|TRBJ1-2|-|-
CAIRDIKQGLANYGYTF
TGTGCCATCAGAGACATAAAACAGGGCTTGGCTAACTATGGCTACACCTTC
>TRBV5-8|TRBJ2-2|TRBD2|-
CASSSGLAGLSTGELFF
TGTGCCAGCAGCTCGGGACTAGCGGGGCTTAGCACCGGGGAGCTGTTTTTT
>TRBV5-3|TRBJ1-5|TRBD1|-
CARSETGNQPQHF
TGTGCCAGAAGCGAGACAGGGAATCAGCCCCAGCATTTT
>TRBV6-4|TRBJ1-5|TRBD1|once
CASSRDRGGPYSNQPQHF
TGTGCCAGCAGTAGGGACAGGGGAGGGCCATATAGCAATCAGCCCCAGCATTTT
>TRBV3-1/TRBV3-2|TRBJ1-2|-|once
CASSRSNYGYTF
TGTGCCAGCAGCCGGTCTAACTATGGCTACACCTTC
>TRBV5-4|TRBJ2-5|TRBD2|-
CASSYRSGLAGLETQYF
TGTGCCAGCAGCTACCGCTCCGGACTAGCGGGACTGGAGACCCAGTACTTC
>TRBV24-1|TRBJ1-1|TRBD1|-
CATRETGQGTEAFF
TGTGCCACCAGGGAGACAGGGCAGGGCACTGAAGCTTTCTTT
>TRBV19|TRBJ1-1|TRBD1|-
CASTNRGQGLNTEAFF
TGTGCCAGTACCAATAGGGGACAGGGGTTGAACACTGAAGCTTTCTTT
>TRBV19|TRBJ1-1|-|-
CASSSKGRSNTEAFF
TGTGCCAGTAGTAGTAAAGGGCGGTCGAACACTGAAGCTTTCTTT
>TRBV7-9|TRBJ1-2|TRBD1|-
CASSSSGGNLYGYTF
TGTGCCAGCAGCTCTTCAGGGGGCAATCTCTATGGCTACACCTTC
>TRBV3-1/TRBV3-2|TRBJ1-1|-|once
CASSQVPGLTEAFF
TGTGCCAGCAGCCAAGTCCCAGGGTTAACTGAAGCTTTCTTT
>TRBV6-5|TRBJ2-5|-|-
CASGLEQETQYF
TGTGCCAGCGGCCTTGAGCAAGAGACCCAGTACTTC
>TRBV7-7|TRBJ2-5|-|-
CASSATGLQETQYF
TGTGCCAGCAGCGCCACAGGGCTACAAGAGACCCAGTACTTC
>TRBV11-2|TRBJ2-5|-|-
CASSLLRQETQYF
TGTGCCAGCAGCTTACTTCGTCAAGAGACCCAGTACTTC
>TRBV2|TRBJ2-5|-|once
CASGGRGGLGETQYF
TGTGCCAGCGGGGGGCGCGGGGGACTTGGGGAGACCCAGTACTTC